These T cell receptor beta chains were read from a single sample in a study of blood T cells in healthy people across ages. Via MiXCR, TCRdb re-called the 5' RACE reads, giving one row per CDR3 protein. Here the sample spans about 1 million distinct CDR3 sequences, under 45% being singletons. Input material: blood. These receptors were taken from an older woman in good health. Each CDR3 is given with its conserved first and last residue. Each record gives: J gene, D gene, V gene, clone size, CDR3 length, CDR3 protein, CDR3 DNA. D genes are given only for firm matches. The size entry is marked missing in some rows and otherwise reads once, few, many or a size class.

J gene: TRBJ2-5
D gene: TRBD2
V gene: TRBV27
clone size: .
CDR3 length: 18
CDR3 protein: CASRGLAGASGSYNEQYF
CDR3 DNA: TGTGCCAGCAGAGGACTAGCGGGAGCCTCGGGCTCCTACAATGAGCAGTACTTC

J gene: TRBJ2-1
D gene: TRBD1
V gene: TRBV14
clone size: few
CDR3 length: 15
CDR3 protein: CASSRLGGADNEQFF
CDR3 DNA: TGTGCCAGCAGCCGGTTAGGGGGCGCAGACAATGAGCAGTTCTTC

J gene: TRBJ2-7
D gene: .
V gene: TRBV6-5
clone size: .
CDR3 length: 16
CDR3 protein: CASSYSIQDSAYEQYF
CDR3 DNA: TGTGCCAGCAGTTACTCGATTCAGGACAGTGCCTACGAGCAGTACTTC

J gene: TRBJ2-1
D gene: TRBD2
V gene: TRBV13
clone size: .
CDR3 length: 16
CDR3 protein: CASSPRLAGLYNEQFF
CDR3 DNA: TGCGCCAGCAGCCCCAGACTAGCGGGGCTGTACAATGAGCAGTTCTTC

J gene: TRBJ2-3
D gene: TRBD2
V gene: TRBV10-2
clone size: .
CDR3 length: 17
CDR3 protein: CASSESRGLAGTDTQYF
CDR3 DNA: TGCGCCAGCAGTGAGTCTAGGGGACTAGCGGGCACAGATACGCAGTATTTT

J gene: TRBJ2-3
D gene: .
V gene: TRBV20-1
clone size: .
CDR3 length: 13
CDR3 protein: CSARVGLTDTQYF
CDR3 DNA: TGCAGTGCTAGAGTGGGACTTACAGATACGCAGTATTTT

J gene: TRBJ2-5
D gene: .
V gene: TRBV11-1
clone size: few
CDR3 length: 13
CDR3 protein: CASSLGRIETQYF
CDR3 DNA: TGTGCCAGCAGCTTAGGCCGGATAGAGACCCAGTACTTC

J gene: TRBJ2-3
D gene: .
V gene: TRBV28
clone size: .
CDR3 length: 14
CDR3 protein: CASSLFSSRPTQYF
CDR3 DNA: TGTGCCAGCAGTTTATTCTCATCCCGTCCCACGCAGTATTTT

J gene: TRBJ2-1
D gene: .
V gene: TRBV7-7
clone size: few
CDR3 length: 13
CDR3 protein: CASSTGQLNEQFF
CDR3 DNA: TGTGCCAGCAGCACTGGACAGCTCAATGAGCAGTTCTTC

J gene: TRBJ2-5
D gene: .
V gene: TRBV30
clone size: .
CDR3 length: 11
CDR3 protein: CAWGTTETQYF
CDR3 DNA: TGTGCCTGGGGGACGACGGAGACCCAGTACTTC

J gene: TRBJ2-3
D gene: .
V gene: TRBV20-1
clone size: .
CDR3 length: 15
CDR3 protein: CSARDQAVPTDTQYF
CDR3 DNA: TGCAGTGCTAGAGATCAAGCGGTCCCCACAGATACGCAGTATTTT

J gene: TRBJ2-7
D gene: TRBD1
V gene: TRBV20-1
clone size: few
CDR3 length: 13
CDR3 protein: CSAKTRGSYEQYF
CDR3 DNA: TGCAGTGCTAAGACCAGGGGGAGCTACGAGCAGTACTTC

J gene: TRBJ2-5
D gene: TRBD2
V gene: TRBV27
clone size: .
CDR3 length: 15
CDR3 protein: CASSSPTSGQETQYF
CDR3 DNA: TGTGCCAGCAGCTCCCCAACTAGCGGCCAAGAGACCCAGTACTTC

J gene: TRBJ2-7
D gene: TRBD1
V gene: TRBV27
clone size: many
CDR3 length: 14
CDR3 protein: CASSSRQGIYEQYF
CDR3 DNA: TGTGCCAGCAGTTCACGACAGGGGATCTACGAGCAGTACTTC

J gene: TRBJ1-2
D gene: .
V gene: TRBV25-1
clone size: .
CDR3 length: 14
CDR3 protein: CASSDHLQSYGYTF
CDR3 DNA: TGTGCCAGCAGTGATCATTTGCAGTCCTATGGCTACACCTTC